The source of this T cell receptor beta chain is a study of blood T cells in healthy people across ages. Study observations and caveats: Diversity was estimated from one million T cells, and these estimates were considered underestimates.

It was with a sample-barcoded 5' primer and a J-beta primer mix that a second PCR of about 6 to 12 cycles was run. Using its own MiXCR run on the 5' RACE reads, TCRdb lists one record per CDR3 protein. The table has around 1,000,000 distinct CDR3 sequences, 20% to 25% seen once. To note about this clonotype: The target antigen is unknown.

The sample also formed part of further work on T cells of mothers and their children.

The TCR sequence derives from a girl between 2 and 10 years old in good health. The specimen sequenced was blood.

As DNA, the CDR3 is TGTGCCAGCAGCGTGGAACCCGACTTAGGGGGAGGGCAAGTAAACGAGCAGTTCTTC. Its translation is CASSVEPDLGGGQVNEQFF. This chain links TRBV9 with TRBJ2-5; the D gene is possibly TRBD2 (7 bases). The J call is doubtful: the DNA matches TRBJ2-1 better. Looked up from germline, CDR1 is SGDLS and CDR2 is YYNGEE. The CDR3 contains 19 residues.